This TCR beta chain was captured by sequencing in a study of low-dose radiotherapy and immunotherapy resistance in tumors (dated by TCRdb to the early 2020s). About the investigation overall: In Cohort 1, each fraction delivered 0.5 Gy every 2 weeks, and the prescribed total PTV dose was 6.5 Gy. To make first-strand cDNA, Superscript III was used along with a set of TRAV- and TRBV-specific primers so that both the TCRalpha and TCRbeta chains were covered. Starting on cycle 1 day 1, patients took 300 mg of aspirin by mouth once daily for four cycles. Eight patients were included in the translational analysis: three from the first dose cohort and the first five from the second dose cohort. Cohort 2 received 1 Gy per fraction every two weeks, with a total of 13 Gy over 26 weeks. Nivolumab was administered intravenously as a 240 mg flat dose every two weeks, and ipilimumab was administered intravenously at 1 mg/kg every six weeks. Deep sequencing of the TCRalpha and TCRbeta libraries was carried out on an Illumina MiniSeq instrument. Randomization of trial participants into treatment groups was not performed. Every two weeks, patients got intravenous cyclophosphamide at 200 mg/m2, given one day ahead of each radiation and immunotherapy administration.

Compared with germline, V lacks 2 bases and J lacks 4 bases; bases without a gene match: 10. Taken from the germline V gene, the CDR1 and CDR2 loops are SGDLS and YYNGEE. The CDR3, cysteine through phenylalanine, is 17 amino acids long. Here the CDR3 DNA is all that survives: 51 bases in frame from base 1. The sample's time point label, decoded: before trial treatment. The donors came from RACIN, which was a single-arm phase I dose-escalation trial that paired nivolumab and ipilimumab with aspirin, low-dose cyclophosphamide and low-dose radiotherapy. To be eligible, a patient needed to have an advanced solid tumor that was TIL-negative. Sequencing was carried out with an Illumina MiniSeq. A roughly 19-cycle PCR with Phusion amplified the TCRs, pairing a constant-region primer with the adapter that was attached to the V primers. Amplification of the isolated mRNA was done with the MessageAmp II aRNA Amplification Kit, which involved a roughly 16-hour in vitro transcription at 37 degrees C. The Dynabeads mRNA DIRECT Purification Kit was used to isolate the mRNA for TCR sequencing. Indexed Illumina adapters were added in a second roughly 25-cycle Phusion PCR, and the resulting products were purified with AMPure XP beads. The original pipeline was this. Custom Perl scripts pooled TCR sequences encoding the same protein, removed out-of-frame sequences and computed each clonotype's abundance. Any TCR sequence backed by just one read was left out of the analysis. Among the metrics used to describe the repertoires were Shannon entropy, Gini index, clonality, richness, and the frequency of TCRs shared between repertoires. TCRdb ran its own pipeline on the public reads, namely fastp trimming at Q25 and MiXCR clone calling, and kept in-frame beta chains. Each record represents a unique CDR3 protein, reported with the most common genes and DNA among its rows. The V and J calls reflect TCRdb's pipeline rather than the authors' work. The sample data list about 47,000 distinct CDR3 sequences, and 10% to 15% of these were observed just once. Approximately 6.2% of the sample goes to the ten largest clones.

This clonotype was detected many times. Its antigen has not been determined. The input lacks base qualities; no much larger clone sits a single base away. The chain joins TRBV9 to TRBJ2-2; the central 8 bases match TRBD2. The TCR sequence derives from a female donor with ovarian cancer. Sequencing was performed on PBMCs, taken before treatment. The CDR3 protein sequence reads: CASSVTGGARVTGELFF. The DNA sequence is TGTGCCAGCAGCGTGACGGGAGGGGCAAGGGTCACCGGGGAGCTGTTTTTT.